This T cell receptor beta chain was sequenced in a study of cytomegalovirus exposure and HLA in healthy donors. On the study more broadly: A preliminary data release comprised 91 million or so unique TCRs obtained from HLA-typed donors. The study, taken as a whole, reports: Most of the CMV-associated TCR beta chains (in a later analysis) appeared to be HLA-restricted. Reportedly, fewer N-insertions than the roughly 700-donor mean appeared in an Asian-associated ancestry cluster in a later analysis. TCR beta sequences reportedly predicted most subjects' HLA-A and HLA-B alleles accurately.

About this clone: Its cognate antigen is unknown.

Researchers ran the PCR with 60 Vbeta and 13 Jbeta primers. Using immunoSEQ multiplex PCR, the repertoire was profiled, and TCRdb retains in-frame clones only, with some absent. Seen here are some 150,000 clones, around 78% observed once, and the top ten hold 0.65% to 0.95%. CDR3 length equals 15 residues. Trimming removed 3 bases from V and 1 base from J; junction bases left unmatched: 2. From germline, CDR1 is KGHSH and CDR2 LQKENI. The gene calls are TRBV18 and TRBJ2-5; 10 nucleotides align to TRBD2. The sample consisted of PBMCs. This clonotype was sampled from a female donor in good health and CMV-seronegative. The CDR3 region has the DNA TGTGCCAGCTCACCCCAGCGGGGGGGCCAAGAGACCCAGTACTTC. Translating it yields CASSPQRGGQETQYF.